Presented here are 16 T cell receptor beta chains from one specimen sequenced in a study of T cells in Graves' hyperthyroidism and ophthalmopathy. TCR beta CDR3 region amplification was performed from RNA transcripts. TCR CDR3 underwent first-round RT-PCR with the HTBI primer set. TCRdb passed the multiplex PCR reads through MiXCR, listing each CDR3 protein once. The table lists 50,000 to 60,000 distinct CDR3 sequences, over 40% of them singletons, with roughly a tenth in the top ten. Sequenced material: blood. These receptors were taken from a woman in her forties or fifties with Graves' ophthalmopathy.

This clonotype appeared many times. The chain recombines TRBV24-1 with TRBJ1-1; D is possibly TRBD1 (5 bases). V was trimmed by 3 bases and J by 3 bases, leaving 16 bases between them. Germline V CDR1 and CDR2: KGHDR, SFDVKD. The CDR3 loop spans 16 amino acids. As DNA, the CDR3 is TGTGCCACCAGTGATGCCGGCGGGGGGGGGGACACTGAAGCTTTCTTT. Its protein product is CATSDAGGGGDTEAFF.

For this clonotype: At one end, the junction sequence differs from germline, possibly due to a read error. The chain carries TRBV9 and TRBJ2-2; tentatively, D is TRBD2 (5 bases). This CDR3 comprises 16 residues. Germline CDR1 SGDLS, CDR2 YYNGEE. The DNA for the CDR3 is TGTGCTAGCAGCGTATATCGGACTGGCGACACCGGGGAGCTGTTTTTT. It codes for CASSVYRTGDTGELFF.

The sample holds many counts of this clonotype. The chain combines TRBV6-5 with TRBJ2-3, with TRBD2 matching 10 bases. This CDR3 is 15 amino acids long. Trimming took 5 bases from V and 4 from J; bases not matched to a gene: 6. In germline, CDR1 is MNHEY, CDR2 SVGAGI. The CDR3: CASSGSGRVSDTQYF. As DNA, the CDR3 is TGTGCCAGCAGTGGGAGCGGGAGGGTTTCAGATACGCAGTATTTT.

This clonotype is a singleton in its sample. The chain is built from TRBV24-1 and TRBJ1-2, with TRBD1 matching 11 bases. This CDR3 is built from 12 residues. Germline CDR1 reads KGHDR; CDR2 reads SFDVKD. V shed 9 bases, J shed 7 bases, and the junction held 3 bases outside the gene matches. The CDR3 nucleotides are TGTGCCACCCTAGGACAGGGGGCTGGCTACACCTTC. It codes for CATLGQGAGYTF.

This clonotype was observed many times. V usage is TRBV6-6 and J usage is TRBJ2-7, with 12 bases that match TRBD2. Trimming removed 6 bases from V and 2 bases from J; junction bases left unmatched: 5. Germline values: CDR1 MNHNY, CDR2 SVGAGI (reference sequence). The length of the CDR3 is 15 residues. This chain's CDR3 is CASRSPSGRAYEQYF. In nucleotides, the CDR3 is TGTGCCAGCAGGTCTCCTAGCGGGAGGGCCTACGAGCAGTACTTC.

The chain uses TRBV15 and TRBJ2-1; TRBD2 agrees at 11 bases. The CDR3 spans 16 residues. CDR1 is LNHNV and CDR2 is YYDKDF in the germline V gene (reference sequence). The V segment lost 0 bases and the J segment 4 bases; nucleotides outside the gene matches: 2. In DNA form, the CDR3 reads TGTGCCACCAGCAGAGACGGGACTAGCGGTTACAATGAGCAGTTCTTC. Its protein is CATSRDGTSGYNEQFF.

Of note for this clonotype: The junction differs from germline at one of its ends, possibly a read error. In nucleotides, the CDR3 is TGTGCCAGCAGTTTGGACCCTAGCGATCAGCCCCAGCATTTT. Amino acid sequence: CASSLDPSDQPQHF. This chain links TRBV5-5 with TRBJ1-5; D is unresolved. CDR3 size: 14 residues. Germline V gives CDR1 SGHKS, CDR2 YYEKEE (reference sequence).

This clonotype has a count of ten or more. This chain joins TRBV20-1 and TRBJ1-1; D may be TRBD1 (5 bases). This CDR3 has 14 amino acids. Germline CDR1 DFQATT, CDR2 SNEGSKA (reference sequence). V shed 0 bases and J shed 5 bases, with 13 bases lying between them. CDR3 region: CSARDGGFGTEAFF. The CDR3 DNA reads TGCAGTGCTAGAGATGGGGGTTTCGGTACTGAAGCTTTCTTT.

This clonotype came up many times. The rearrangement links TRBV20-1 to TRBJ2-3; D remains ambiguous. Deletions cut 1 base from V and 2 bases from J, with 10 bases between. Germline V gene sequence: CDR1 DFQATT, CDR2 SNEGSKA (reference sequence). The CDR3 has 14 residues. This CDR3 is CSARGSDNTDTQYF. CDR3 nucleotide sequence: TGCAGTGCTAGAGGTTCAGATAACACAGATACGCAGTATTTT.

This clonotype was found many times. The chain employs TRBV6-5 and TRBJ2-2; 9 bases line up with TRBD1. The CDR3 consists of 17 residues. CDR1 is MNHEY and CDR2 is SVGAGI in the germline V gene. Trimming at V came to 0 bases and at J to 5 bases, leaving 7 bases not matched to a gene. CDR3 sequence (DNA): TGTGCCAGCAGTTACTCGTGGGGACAGGGAGGGACCGGGGAGCTGTTTTTT. The encoded protein is CASSYSWGQGGTGELFF.

The chain couples TRBV7-7 to TRBJ2-2; D gene unclear. Germline V CDR1 and CDR2: SSHAT, FNYEAQ (reference sequence). CDR3 length: 14 residues. CDR3 in amino acids: CARKMGTNTGELFF. CDR3 nucleotides: TGTGCTAGAAAAATGGGAACGAACACCGGGGAGCTGTTTTTT.

The chain recombines TRBV7-6 with TRBJ2-2; no clear D. The length of the CDR3 is 12 residues. V was trimmed by 2 bases and J by 8 bases, leaving 6 bases between them. The germline V gene encodes CDR1 SGHVS and CDR2 FNYEAQ. CDR3 DNA sequence: TGTGCCAGCAGCTTAATGCAAGGGGAGCTGTTTTTT. As protein: CASSLMQGELFF.

As to this clonotype: This sequence may be a read error, since a much larger clone differs from it by one base. The genes are TRBV11-1 and TRBJ2-1; D call uncertain. The CDR3 is 15 amino acids. CDR1 SGHAT and CDR2 FQDESV come from the germline V gene (reference sequence). V lost 5 bases to trimming and J lost 4 bases, with 15 bases between them. The CDR3 reads CASSQADWSYNEQFF. The CDR3 DNA sequence: TGTGCCAGCAGCCAGGCAGACTGGTCTTACAATGAGCAGTTCTTC.

A remark on this clonotype: This is likely a read error, given that the CDR3 carries no conserved phenylalanine or tryptophan at its end. The chain links TRBV2 to TRBJ2-5, with D perhaps given as TRBD1 or TRBD2 (6 bases each). Germline V gene data show CDR1 as SNHLY and CDR2 as FYNNEI. The CDR3 loop spans 15 amino acids. Written as DNA, the CDR3 is TGTGCCAGCAGTGAATCGTGGGGGGCTCAAGAGGCCCAGTACTCC. Its protein is CASSESWGAQEAQYS.

The chain combines TRBV10-3 with TRBJ2-7, with 10 bases matching TRBD1. This CDR3 has 21 amino acids. Per germline, CDR1 ENHRY and CDR2 SYGVKD. The junction had 21 bases not matched to a gene; V was cut back by 0 bases and J by 4 bases. The CDR3 DNA sequence: TGTGCCATCAGTGAGTCGACGCCAGACAGCTCCCGACAGGGGGCGGGGTACGAGCAGTACTTC. It is translated as CAISESTPDSSRQGAGYEQYF.

Written as DNA, the CDR3 is TGTGCCAGCAGCTTAGCACCGGGAAGGCAACAACAACTGTTTTTT. Amino acid sequence: CASSLAPGRQQQLFF. The chain uses TRBV7-7 and TRBJ1-4; D call uncertain. The length of the CDR3 is 15 residues. V lost 0 bases and J lost 12, with 17 bases in between. CDR1 is SSHAT, CDR2 FNYEAQ, per germline (reference sequence).